This T cell receptor beta chain came from a study of blood T cell repertoires in COVID-19. The overall study: Donors in the United States, Italy and Spain gave samples during acute or convalescent COVID-19. Sources were T cells, B-cell-depleted T cells, or PBMCs; the material itself was cDNA or gDNA.

From germline, CDR1 is LGHNA and CDR2 YNFKEQ. J gave up 5 bases and V 4 bases, and 11 bases lay outside the gene matches. This CDR3 is built from 17 residues. Per the original data handling: Estimates of nucleated cell counts were drawn from the amplification of reference gene primers. Sequencing used immunoSEQ multiplex PCR; TCRdb keeps in-frame clones, though not all of them. Clonal size and the V and J genes are those of that table, whereas D and trimming came from the DNA. The profile shows under 200,000 clones, roughly four fifths of them singletons. The V call is TRBV4-2, the J call TRBJ2-2, with 9 bases aligning to TRBD1. The clonotype originates from a woman in her thirties or forties with acute or convalescent COVID-19. Sequenced sample: peripheral blood. CDR3 loop: CASSRAGQGGGTGELFF. In DNA, the CDR3 is TGTGCCAGCAGCCGAGCGGGACAGGGAGGAGGAACCGGGGAGCTGTTTTTT.